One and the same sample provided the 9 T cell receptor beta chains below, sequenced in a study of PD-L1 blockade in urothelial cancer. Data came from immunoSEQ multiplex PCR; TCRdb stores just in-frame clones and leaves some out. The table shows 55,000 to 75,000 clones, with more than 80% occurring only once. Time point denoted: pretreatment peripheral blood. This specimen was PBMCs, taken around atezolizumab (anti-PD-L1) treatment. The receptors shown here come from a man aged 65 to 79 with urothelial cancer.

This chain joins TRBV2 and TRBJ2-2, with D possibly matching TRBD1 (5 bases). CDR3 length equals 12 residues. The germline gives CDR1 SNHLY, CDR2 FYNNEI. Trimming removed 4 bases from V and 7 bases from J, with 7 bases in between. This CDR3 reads CASSGGGGELFF. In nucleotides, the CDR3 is TGTGCCAGCAGTGGGGGCGGCGGGGAGCTGTTTTTT.

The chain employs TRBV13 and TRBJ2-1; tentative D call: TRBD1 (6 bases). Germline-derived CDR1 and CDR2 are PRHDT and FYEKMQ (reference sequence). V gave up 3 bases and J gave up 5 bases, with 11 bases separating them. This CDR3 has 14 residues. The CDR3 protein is CASSFIAGDNEQFF. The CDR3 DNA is TGTGCCAGCAGCTTTATCGCAGGGGACAATGAGCAGTTCTTC.

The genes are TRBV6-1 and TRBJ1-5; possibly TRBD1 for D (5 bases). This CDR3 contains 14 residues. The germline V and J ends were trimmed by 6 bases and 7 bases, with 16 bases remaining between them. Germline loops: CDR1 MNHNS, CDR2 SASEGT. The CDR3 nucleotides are TGTGCCAGCAGCGAACACCAGGGAAGCCAGCCCCAGCATTTT. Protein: CASSEHQGSQPQHF.

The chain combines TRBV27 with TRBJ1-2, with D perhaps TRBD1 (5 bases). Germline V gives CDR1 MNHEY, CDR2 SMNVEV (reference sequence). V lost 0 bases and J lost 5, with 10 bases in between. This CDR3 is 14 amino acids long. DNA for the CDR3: TGTGCCAGCAGTTTATCCGGGCAGGGATATGGCTACACCTTC. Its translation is CASSLSGQGYGYTF.

The CDR3 loop is CASSPPQGAGSELYF. The DNA of the CDR3 is TGTGCCAGCTCACCACCGCAGGGGGCTGGGTCCGAGCTGTATTTT. The chain has TRBV18 and TRBJ2-3; TRBD1 agrees at 8 bases. The CDR3 totals 15 residues. J lost 14 bases, V lost 0 bases, and 13 bases had no gene match. Germline V lookup: CDR1 KGHSH, CDR2 LQKENI.

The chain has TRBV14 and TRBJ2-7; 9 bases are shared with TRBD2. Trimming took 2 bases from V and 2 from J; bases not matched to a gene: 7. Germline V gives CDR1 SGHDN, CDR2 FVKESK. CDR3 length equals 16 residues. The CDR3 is CASSQTLAGRAYEQYF. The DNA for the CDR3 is TGTGCCAGCAGCCAAACGCTAGCGGGAAGGGCCTACGAGCAGTACTTC.

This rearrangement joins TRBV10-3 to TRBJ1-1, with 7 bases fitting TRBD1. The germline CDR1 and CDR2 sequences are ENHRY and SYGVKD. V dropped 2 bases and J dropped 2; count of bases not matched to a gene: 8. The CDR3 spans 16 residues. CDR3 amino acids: CAISEANRGLNTEAFF. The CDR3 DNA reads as TGTGCCATCAGTGAGGCTAACAGGGGTCTTAACACTGAAGCTTTCTTT.

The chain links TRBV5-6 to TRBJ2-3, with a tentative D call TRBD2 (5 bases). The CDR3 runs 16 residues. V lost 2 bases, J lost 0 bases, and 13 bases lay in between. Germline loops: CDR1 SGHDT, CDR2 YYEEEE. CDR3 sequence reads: CASSLVLAASTDTQYF. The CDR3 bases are TGTGCCAGCAGCTTAGTTCTAGCAGCTAGCACAGATACGCAGTATTTT.

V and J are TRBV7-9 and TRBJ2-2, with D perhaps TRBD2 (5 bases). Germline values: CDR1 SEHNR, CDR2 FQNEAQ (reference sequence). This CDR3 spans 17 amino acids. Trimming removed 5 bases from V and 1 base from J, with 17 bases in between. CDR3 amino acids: CASSPPYLAVNTGELFF. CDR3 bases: TGTGCCAGCAGCCCGCCCTATCTAGCCGTGAACACCGGGGAGCTGTTTTTT.